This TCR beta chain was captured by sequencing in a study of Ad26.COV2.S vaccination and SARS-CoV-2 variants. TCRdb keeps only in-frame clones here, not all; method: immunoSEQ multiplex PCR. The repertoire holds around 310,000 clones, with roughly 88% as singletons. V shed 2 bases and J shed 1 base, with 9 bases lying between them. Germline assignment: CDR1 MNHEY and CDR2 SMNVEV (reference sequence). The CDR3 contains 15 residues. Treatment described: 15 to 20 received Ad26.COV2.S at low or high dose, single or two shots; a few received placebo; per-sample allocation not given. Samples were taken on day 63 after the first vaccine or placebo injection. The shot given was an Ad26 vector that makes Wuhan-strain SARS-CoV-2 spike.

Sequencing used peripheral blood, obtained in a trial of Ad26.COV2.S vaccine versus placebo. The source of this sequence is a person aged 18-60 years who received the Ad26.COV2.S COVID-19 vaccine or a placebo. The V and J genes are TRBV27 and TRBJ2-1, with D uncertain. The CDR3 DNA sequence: TGTGCCAGCAGTTTAGATAGAGGTTCCTACAATGAGCAGTTCTTC. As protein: CASSLDRGSYNEQFF.